The 26 T cell receptor beta chains below all came from one sample that was sequenced in a study of blood T cell repertoires in COVID-19. The method was immunoSEQ multiplex PCR; TCRdb's version includes in-frame clones alone and lacks a portion of them. The repertoire holds some 80,000 clones, roughly 87% seen once, with roughly 5.3% in the top ten. The sequenced material came from peripheral blood. Source of these receptors: an elderly woman with active or convalescent COVID-19.

J is TRBJ2-3 and V is TRBV7-9; 8 bases fit TRBD2. Trimming removed 3 bases from V and 6 bases from J; junction bases left unmatched: 8. The CDR3 is 15 amino acids. CDR1 and CDR2 (germline): SEHNR, FQNEAQ (reference sequence). This CDR3 is CASSFAGGSIDTQYF. The CDR3 nucleotides are TGTGCCAGCAGCTTCGCGGGAGGCAGTATCGATACGCAGTATTTT.

The chain is built from TRBV18 and TRBJ1-1; maybe TRBD1 (6 bases). Looked up from germline, CDR1 is KGHSH and CDR2 is LQKENI. This CDR3 is 15 amino acids long. Between the trimmed V and J ends, which lost 4 bases and 0 bases, there was a span of 12 bases. In DNA, the CDR3 is TGTGCCAGCTCACGGAAGACAGGCCTGAACACTGAAGCTTTCTTT. The encoded protein is CASSRKTGLNTEAFF.

A single count supports this clone. The chain has TRBV5-1 and TRBJ2-7, with TRBD2 matching over 7 bases. V shed 4 bases, J shed 7 bases, and the junction held 11 bases outside the gene matches. The CDR3 has 14 amino acids. CDR1 and CDR2 from the germline V gene are SGHRS and YFSETQ. The CDR3 reads CASSRGREGEEQYF. The CDR3 DNA sequence: TGCGCCAGCAGCCGGGGGAGGGAGGGTGAGGAGCAGTACTTC.

The chain joins TRBV2 to TRBJ1-2, with D possibly matching TRBD1 (5 bases). Germline lookup yields CDR1 SNHLY and CDR2 FYNNEI. Trimming shortened V by 1 base and J by 7 bases, and 16 bases separated the two germline ends. The CDR3 contains 15 residues. CDR3 DNA sequence: TGTGCCAGCAGTGAAGAGCTGGGGGGTAACGGTGGCTACACCTTC. This gives the protein CASSEELGGNGGYTF.

The genes are TRBV7-9 and TRBJ1-2; TRBD1 matches at 8 bases. With V trimmed by 6 bases and J by 5 bases, 5 bases remained unmatched. The CDR3 is made up of 13 amino acids. Germline lookup yields CDR1 SEHNR and CDR2 FQNEAQ (reference sequence). The CDR3 sequence is CASRETGGYGYTF. The DNA of the CDR3 is TGTGCCAGCAGAGAAACAGGGGGATATGGCTACACCTTC.

The DNA for the CDR3 is TGTGCCAGCAGCCAAGATATCGGGACTAGCGAGTACAATGAGCAGTTCTTC. Its translation is CASSQDIGTSEYNEQFF. This rearrangement joins TRBV3-1 (or the pseudogene TRBV3-2) to TRBJ2-1, with 10 bases lining up with TRBD2. The CDR3 has 17 residues. Per the germline V gene, CDR1 is LGHDT and CDR2 is YNNKEL (reference sequence). Trimming removed 0 bases from V and 4 bases from J; junction bases left unmatched: 6.

This clone appeared a single time. V is TRBV4-1 and J is TRBJ2-1; 9 bases line up with TRBD1. Trimming took 1 base from V and 7 from J; bases not matched to a gene: 8. The CDR3 has 16 residues. Germline CDR1 is MGHRA and CDR2 is YSYEKL. CDR3 region: CASSQGRQGVWNEQFF. In nucleotides, the CDR3 is TGCGCCAGCAGCCAAGGACGACAGGGGGTATGGAATGAGCAGTTCTTC.

The genes are TRBV7-9 and TRBJ2-3, with 9 bases lining up with TRBD2. In germline, CDR1 is SEHNR, CDR2 FQNEAQ (reference sequence). This CDR3 region has 15 residues. The V segment lost 5 bases and the J segment 4 bases; nucleotides outside the gene matches: 7. In nucleotides, the CDR3 is TGTGCCAGCAGCGACGGGGGCGGGGGGGCAGATACGCAGTATTTT. This translates into CASSDGGGGADTQYF.

This clone was counted a single time. The CDR3 DNA reads as TGCAGCGTAATGGGGGTAGCGGGAGTCCGCTCCTACGAGCAGTACTTC. Protein product: CSVMGVAGVRSYEQYF. V is TRBV29-1 and J is TRBJ2-7, with TRBD2 identical over 9 bases. Germline values: CDR1 SQVTM, CDR2 ANQGSEA. Trimming cost V 6 bases and J 0 bases; bases outside gene matches: 12. The CDR3 extends over 16 amino acids.

This sequence joins TRBV5-1 and TRBJ1-3; TRBD1 agrees at 9 bases. This CDR3 region has 16 residues. V lost 0 bases, J lost 3 bases, and 4 bases stayed unmatched. Germline assignment: CDR1 SGHRS and CDR2 YFSETQ. DNA of the CDR3: TGCGCCAGCAGCTTGGCCGGGACAGGGTTTGGAAACACCATATATTTT. This encodes CASSLAGTGFGNTIYF.

The V gene is TRBV11-2, the J gene TRBJ2-7, with D possibly being TRBD1 (6 bases). V lost 5 bases, J lost 4 bases, and 18 bases lay in between. The germline V gene has CDR1 SGHAT and CDR2 FQNNGV. This CDR3 region has 15 residues. The DNA for the CDR3 is TGTGCCAGCAGCCCGGCCGGGACACTACTGTACGAGCAGTACTTC. Its translation: CASSPAGTLLYEQYF.

The genes are TRBV2 and TRBJ1-4, with a tentative D call TRBD1 (6 bases). Germline V gene lookup returns CDR1 SNHLY and CDR2 FYNNEI. V dropped 6 bases and J dropped 5 bases, with 16 bases sitting between them. The CDR3 contains 15 residues. Here the CDR3 reads CASRGRQDSNEKLFF. CDR3 bases: TGTGCCAGCAGGGGGAGACAGGATTCCAATGAAAAACTGTTTTTT.

This clone came up once. This sequence joins TRBV24-1 and TRBJ2-2; TRBD2 is a possible D gene (6 bases). The CDR3 covers 16 residues. V dropped 9 bases and J dropped 4 bases, with 20 bases sitting between them. Germline V gives CDR1 KGHDR, CDR2 SFDVKD. The CDR3 protein is CATPREPVKCTGELFF. The CDR3 region has the DNA TGTGCCACCCCCCGGGAGCCCGTGAAGTGCACCGGGGAGCTGTTTTTT.

This sequence joins TRBV7-6 and TRBJ2-1, with 8 nucleotides matching TRBD1. The CDR3 contains 14 residues. Germline loops: CDR1 SGHVS, CDR2 FNYEAQ. J was trimmed by 12 bases and V by 5 bases; bases with no gene match: 12. For the CDR3, the DNA is TGTGCCAGCAGCGCCGGGACAGGCGTATTTGGGCAGTTCTTC. It codes for CASSAGTGVFGQFF.

J is TRBJ2-7 and V is TRBV6-6; D is perhaps TRBD1 (6 bases). Per germline, CDR1 MNHNY and CDR2 SVGAGI (reference sequence). The V end lost 5 bases, the J end lost 0 bases, and 17 bases lay between the germline ends. This CDR3 region has 16 residues. The CDR3 loop is CASSATTGTISYEQYF. CDR3 DNA: TGTGCCAGCAGTGCTACCACCGGGACAATCTCCTACGAGCAGTACTTC.

This clone has just a few counts. The V and J genes are TRBV7-2 and TRBJ1-1, with D possibly TRBD1 on 5 matching bases. The V gene lost 4 bases and the J gene lost 4 bases, with 13 bases spanning the gap. The germline gives CDR1 SGHTA, CDR2 FQGNSA. The CDR3 has 14 residues. The CDR3 nucleotides read TGTGCCAGCAGCTGGACTGGGGGGAGCACTGAAGCTTTCTTT. This translates into CASSWTGGSTEAFF.

This sequence joins TRBV3-1 (or the pseudogene TRBV3-2) and TRBJ2-4; tentative D call: TRBD2 (5 bases). Germline V lookup: CDR1 LGHDT, CDR2 YNNKEL (reference sequence). The length of the CDR3 is 15 residues. The V gene lost 1 base and the J gene lost 0 bases, with 7 bases spanning the gap. CDR3: CASSQVGVAKNIQYF. DNA for the CDR3: TGTGCCAGCAGCCAAGTCGGGGTAGCCAAAAACATTCAGTACTTC.

The chain combines TRBV6-2 or TRBV6-3 with TRBJ2-1, with TRBD2 as a possible D gene (7 bases). Between the trimmed V and J ends, which lost 1 base and 8 bases, there was a span of 18 bases. CDR1 is MNHEY and CDR2 is SVGEGT in the germline V gene. This CDR3 contains 16 residues. In DNA, the CDR3 is TGTGCCAGCAGTTACTTGAGTGGGGGGGCGATGCATGAGCAGTTCTTC. Protein sequence: CASSYLSGGAMHEQFF.

The V and J genes are TRBV5-1 and TRBJ1-4; the D gene is possibly TRBD1 (6 bases). There are 14 residues in the CDR3. Deletions cut 2 bases from V and 8 bases from J, with 13 bases between. CDR1 SGHRS and CDR2 YFSETQ come from the germline V gene. CDR3 protein: CASSLQGLKEKLFF. Here the CDR3 DNA reads TGCGCCAGCAGCTTACAGGGTCTGAAGGAAAAACTGTTTTTT.

A single count supports this clone. The V and J genes are TRBV19 and TRBJ2-6; 10 bases are shared with TRBD2. Germline loops: CDR1 LNHDA, CDR2 SQIVND (reference sequence). With 6 bases clipped from V and 0 bases from J, the junction kept 5 bases outside the gene matches. The CDR3 totals 17 residues. Here the CDR3 reads CASSLLAGPSGANVLTF. The CDR3 DNA sequence: TGTGCCAGTAGCCTACTAGCGGGGCCCTCTGGGGCCAACGTCCTGACTTTC.

The chain couples TRBV28 to TRBJ1-6, with TRBD1 matching 9 bases. This CDR3 contains 13 residues. Losses at the gene ends were 8 bases for V and 10 bases for J; bases not matched to a gene: 6. Germline CDR1 and CDR2: MDHEN and SYDVKM. Here the CDR3 reads CASLPGQGSPLHF. The CDR3, as DNA: TGTGCCAGCCTTCCGGGACAGGGATCACCCCTCCACTTT.

This clone appeared a single time. V is TRBV15 and J is TRBJ2-3, with D perhaps TRBD2 (6 bases). The CDR3 runs 17 residues. Deletions cut 0 bases from V and 4 bases from J, with 17 bases between. Germline values: CDR1 LNHNV, CDR2 YYDKDF (reference sequence). The CDR3 region has the DNA TGTGCCACCAGCAGAGAAGTAAGCGGAGGGGTCGCAGATACGCAGTATTTT. Protein sequence: CATSREVSGGVADTQYF.

The chain carries TRBV28 and TRBJ2-5; tentative D call: TRBD2 (5 bases). CDR1 and CDR2 (germline): MDHEN, SYDVKM. The CDR3 runs 14 residues. Trimming left V 5 bases short and J 4 bases short, with 14 bases between. The CDR3 DNA reads as TGTGCCAGCAGTGAGCGAGGGTCTGGAGAGACCCAGTACTTC. Its translation is CASSERGSGETQYF.

In its sample, this clone was seen a few times. The chain couples TRBV5-6 to TRBJ1-4, with D perhaps TRBD1 (5 bases). The V end was cut by 4 bases, the J end by 2 bases, with 15 bases between. The CDR3 covers 16 residues. Germline CDR1 is SGHDT and CDR2 is YYEEEE. CDR3 residues: CASSPRAGGTNEKLFF. CDR3 nucleotides: TGTGCCAGCAGCCCTCGGGCCGGGGGTACTAATGAAAAACTGTTTTTT. Supplemented by reference TRBV5-6 and TRBJ1-4, the full variable domain reads DAGVTQSPTHLIKTRGQQVTLRCSPKSGHDTVSWYQQALGQGPQFIFQYYEEEERQRGNFPDRFSGHQFPNYSSELNVNALLLGDSALYLCASSPRAGGTNEKLFFGSGTQLSVL.

The genes are TRBV28 and TRBJ2-5; 7 bases fit TRBD2. V trimming: 6 bases; J trimming: 5 bases; junction bases outside the gene matches: 18. Germline assignment: CDR1 MDHEN and CDR2 SYDVKM. The CDR3 has 17 residues. The CDR3 coding sequence is TGTGCCAGCAGCCCTAGTACTAGCGTGCTCATCCGGGAGACCCAGTACTTC. Its protein is CASSPSTSVLIRETQYF.

About this clone: The same CDR3 is also encoded by other DNA sequences in this sample. The gene calls are TRBV12-3 or TRBV12-4 and TRBJ1-1; D is perhaps TRBD1 (6 bases). V was clipped by 5 bases and J by 1 base, with 8 bases between them. CDR3 length: 13 amino acids. The CDR3 region has the DNA TGTGCCAGCAGTCTACAGGGGAACACTGAAGCTTTCTTT. It translates to CASSLQGNTEAFF.